Given below is one TCR beta chain in context. This specimen comes from a study of T cell responses to AZD1222 COVID-19 vaccine. Trimming stripped 4 bases from V and 5 bases from J, with 18 bases between. This CDR3 is built from 16 residues. Per germline, CDR1 SGHVS and CDR2 FQNEAQ. Assay used: immunoSEQ multiplex PCR; TCRdb lists only in-frame clones, some missing. The sample carries 150,000 to 200,000 clones, around 92% recorded once. The source of this sequence is an adult in good health. The chain couples TRBV7-8 to TRBJ1-5; D is ambiguous. The specimen comprised peripheral blood, sampled on day 0 of AZD1222 vaccination. The CDR3 DNA reads as TGTGCCAGCAGCTCGGATTTGAAATATAAGCATCAGCCCCAGCATTTT. Encoded protein: CASSSDLKYKHQPQHF. The complete variable domain, with remaining parts taken from reference TRBV7-8 and TRBJ1-5, reads GAGVSQSPRYKVAKRGQDVALRCDPISGHVSLFWYQQALGQGPEFLTYFQNEAQLDKSGLPSDRFFAERPEGSVSTLKIQRTQQEDSAVYLCASSSDLKYKHQPQHFGDGTRLSIL.